One sample yielded the 23 T cell receptor beta chains listed below, sequenced in a study of blood T cell repertoires in COVID-19. Sequenced by immunoSEQ multiplex PCR; TCRdb stores in-frame clones only, minus some. This sample has roughly 80,000 clones, with around 80% found just once. Sequenced: peripheral blood. The receptors originated from an older woman with acute or convalescent COVID-19.

This clone was observed once. The CDR3 loop reads CASSLEDTSNTEAFF. The CDR3, as DNA: TGTGCCAGCAGCCTTGAGGACACCTCGAACACTGAAGCTTTCTTT. V usage is TRBV6-5 and J usage is TRBJ1-1, with D possibly being TRBD1 (5 bases). The CDR3 runs to 15 residues. Trimming shortened V by 6 bases and J by 1 base, and 15 bases separated the two germline ends. The germline V gene has CDR1 MNHEY and CDR2 SVGAGI.

The J gene is TRBJ1-1, the V gene TRBV9; 9 bases align to TRBD1. The ends lost 3 bases at V and 0 bases at J; junction bases unmatched: 3. The CDR3 covers 15 residues. Germline V CDR1 and CDR2: SGDLS, YYNGEE. This chain's CDR3 is CASSGGQGMNTEAFF. CDR3 nucleotide sequence: TGTGCCAGCAGCGGCGGACAGGGGATGAACACTGAAGCTTTCTTT.

The gene calls are TRBV7-2 and TRBJ2-5, with TRBD2 matching 11 bases. The CDR3 runs to 15 residues. CDR1 and CDR2 (germline): SGHTA, FQGNSA. The junction had 8 bases not matched to a gene; V was cut back by 5 bases and J by 6 bases. The CDR3 DNA reads as TGTGCCAGCAGCGTTAGCGGGGGGGCCGGAAAGACCCAGTACTTC. It specifies CASSVSGGAGKTQYF.

The rearrangement uses TRBV6-1 and TRBJ1-1; D might be TRBD1 (5 bases). The CDR3 loop spans 16 amino acids. V lost 1 base to trimming and J lost 0 bases, with 12 bases between them. Germline CDR1 is MNHNS and CDR2 is SASEGT. CDR3 sequence: CASSEGQFLMNTEAFF. The CDR3 nucleotides read TGTGCCAGCAGTGAAGGACAGTTCCTTATGAACACTGAAGCTTTCTTT.

In this sample, this clone turned up a few times. The gene calls are TRBV6-1 and TRBJ2-3, with D possibly being TRBD2 (6 bases). The CDR3 extends over 14 amino acids. From germline, CDR1 is MNHNS and CDR2 SASEGT. Trimming shortened V by 3 bases and J by 0 bases, and 7 bases separated the two germline ends. The CDR3 region is CASSEDYSTDTQYF. CDR3 in DNA: TGTGCCAGCAGTGAGGACTACAGCACAGATACGCAGTATTTT.

A few counts support this clone. The rearrangement links TRBV7-2 to TRBJ1-3; 9 nucleotides line up with TRBD1. The germline V gene has CDR1 SGHTA and CDR2 FQGNSA. This CDR3 contains 16 residues. Trimming removed 0 bases from V and 4 bases from J; junction bases left unmatched: 4. The CDR3 protein is CASSLAGQGTGNTIYF. CDR3 nucleotide sequence: TGTGCCAGCAGCTTAGCGGGACAGGGTACAGGAAACACCATATATTTT.

The J gene is TRBJ1-5, the V gene TRBV19; maybe TRBD1 (6 bases). The ends were cut back, 7 bases at V and 2 bases at J, with 12 bases in the middle. The CDR3 has 14 residues. Germline-derived CDR1 and CDR2 are LNHDA and SQIVND (reference sequence). CDR3 region: CASTQGTRNQPQHF. CDR3 DNA: TGTGCCAGTACGCAGGGGACACGCAATCAGCCCCAGCATTTT.

This chain connects TRBV10-3 to TRBJ2-1; D is undetermined. CDR1 and CDR2 (germline): ENHRY, SYGVKD. Trimming removed 9 bases from V and 6 bases from J, with 9 bases in between. The CDR3 runs 11 residues. Here the CDR3 reads CAISSSNEQFF. DNA for the CDR3: TGTGCCATATCTTCTAGCAATGAGCAGTTCTTC.

This clone appeared once. CDR3 sequence: CASSLNRGEDGEKLFF. In DNA, the CDR3 is TGTGCCAGCAGCTTAAACAGGGGAGAGGACGGAGAAAAACTGTTTTTT. This chain connects TRBV7-8 to TRBJ1-4, with TRBD1 matching 7 bases. This CDR3 has 16 residues. V gave up 2 bases and J gave up 8 bases; unmatched junction bases: 11. CDR1 SGHVS and CDR2 FQNEAQ come from the germline V gene.

This clone has just one count. This rearrangement joins TRBV2 to TRBJ1-6; D gene unclear. The CDR3 extends over 11 amino acids. The V end was cut by 4 bases, the J end by 9 bases, with 4 bases between. The germline V gene encodes CDR1 SNHLY and CDR2 FYNNEI. CDR3 region: CASSALSPLHF. The CDR3 region has the DNA TGTGCCAGCAGTGCCCTTTCACCCCTCCACTTT.

This rearrangement joins TRBV5-4 to TRBJ2-5; weak D call: TRBD1 (5 bases). The CDR3 totals 13 residues. Germline values: CDR1 SGHNT, CDR2 YYREEE (reference sequence). Trimming cost V 2 bases and J 3 bases, with 8 bases left between them. The DNA of the CDR3 is TGTGCCAGCAGCTTCCCCAGGGAAGAGACCCAGTACTTC. Translation: CASSFPREETQYF.

This chain joins TRBV9 and TRBJ2-1; the match to TRBD2 covers 8 bases. The length of the CDR3 is 16 residues. The V gene's germline CDR1 is SGDLS and CDR2 YYNGEE. The trim removed 3 bases at V and 5 bases at J, leaving 10 bases unmatched. The CDR3 nucleotides read TGTGCCAGCAGCGCCGACCCTCGGGGGGGCAACAATGAGCAGTTCTTC. This encodes CASSADPRGGNNEQFF.

The chain links TRBV27 to TRBJ1-6, with D possibly being TRBD1 (6 bases). V was pared by 6 bases and J by 9 bases, with 27 bases between. Germline V gene data show CDR1 as MNHEY and CDR2 as SMNVEV (reference sequence). The CDR3 runs 18 residues. The chain's CDR3 is CASSLIPPARGFLSPLHF. CDR3 DNA: TGTGCCAGCAGCCTTATCCCGCCCGCCAGGGGTTTCCTTTCACCCCTCCACTTT.

The V gene is TRBV30, the J gene TRBJ1-2, with no clear D. Trimming took off 0 bases at V and 8 bases at J, with 22 bases between the two ends. This CDR3 spans 16 amino acids. From germline, CDR1 is GTSNPN and CDR2 SVGIG (reference sequence). The CDR3 DNA is TGTGCCTGGAGTGTAGACGGGGAGGGATTCGCTGCGGGCTACACCTTC. Its translation is CAWSVDGEGFAAGYTF.

This chain connects TRBV6-6 to TRBJ2-5; TRBD2 matches at 7 bases. Germline V gene sequence: CDR1 MNHNY, CDR2 SVGAGI (reference sequence). After removal of 11 bases from V and 2 bases from J, the junction contained 11 bases not matched to a gene. This CDR3 is built from 14 residues. CDR3 nucleotide sequence: TGTGCCGGCCTCGGGGGGAGTAAGCAAGAGACCCAGTACTTC. It encodes CAGLGGSKQETQYF.

The V and J genes are TRBV5-3 and TRBJ1-2; weak D call: TRBD1 (5 bases). TRBV5-3 is sorted into the ORF group, with uncertain function. V was clipped by 4 bases and J by 2 bases, with 15 bases between them. The CDR3 totals 15 residues. In nucleotides, the CDR3 is TGTGCCAGAAGCAAAGGGAAGGGGCCGAACTATGGCTACACCTTC. Residues: CARSKGKGPNYGYTF.

CDR3 region: CASSRRLAGEGETQYF. CDR3 nucleotides: TGTGCCAGCAGCCGCCGACTAGCGGGAGAGGGAGAGACCCAGTACTTC. This chain uses TRBV4-2 with TRBJ2-5; 12 bases line up with TRBD2. Germline V gene lookup returns CDR1 LGHNA and CDR2 YNFKEQ. V lost 4 bases, J lost 4 bases, and 7 bases stayed unmatched. The CDR3 has 16 amino acids.

Only one count was recorded for this clone. The chain links TRBV7-2 to TRBJ2-1, with 10 positions matching TRBD2. V was pared by 4 bases and J by 1 base, with 10 bases of the junction left unmatched. The germline CDR1 and CDR2 sequences are SGHTA and FQGNSA. This CDR3 region has 18 residues. CDR3: CASSSSTSGPTSYNEQFF. CDR3 bases: TGTGCCAGCAGCTCATCGACTAGCGGGCCTACTTCCTACAATGAGCAGTTCTTC.

The chain combines TRBV12-3 or TRBV12-4 with TRBJ1-2, with a tentative D call TRBD1 (5 bases). V lost 5 bases, J lost 7 bases, and 14 bases lay in between. The CDR3 is 13 residues long. DNA of the CDR3: TGTGCCAGCAGTCCGGGGGAAGGACTTGGCTACACCTTC. This codes for CASSPGEGLGYTF.

The gene calls are TRBV2 and TRBJ2-5; 8 nucleotides match TRBD1. V shed 4 bases, J shed 6 bases, and the junction held 7 bases outside the gene matches. The germline V gene encodes CDR1 SNHLY and CDR2 FYNNEI. The CDR3 is 14 amino acids. The CDR3 protein is CASSADRDRKTQYF. CDR3 in DNA: TGTGCCAGCAGTGCGGACAGGGACAGGAAGACCCAGTACTTC. Complete variable domain (other parts from reference TRBV2 and TRBJ2-5): EPEVTQTPSHQVTQMGQEVILRCVPISNHLYFYWYRQILGQKVEFLVSFYNNEISEKSEIFDDQFSVERPDGSNFTLKIRSTKLEDSAMYFCASSADRDRKTQYFGPGTRLLVL.

The chain combines TRBV6-2 or TRBV6-3 with TRBJ2-1, with TRBD1 as a possible D gene (5 bases). Germline CDR1 is MNHEY and CDR2 is SVGEGT. The CDR3 contains 15 residues. Trimming left V 0 bases short and J 9 bases short, with 15 bases between. CDR3 bases: TGTGCCAGCAGTTACTCGCTCCAGGGCGTTGCTGAGCAGTTCTTC. As protein: CASSYSLQGVAEQFF.

This chain connects TRBV2 to TRBJ1-3; unclear D gene. The germline V gene encodes CDR1 SNHLY and CDR2 FYNNEI. Between the trimmed V and J ends, which lost 8 bases and 0 bases, there was a span of 14 bases. The CDR3 sequence is 15 residues long. CDR3 coding DNA: TGTGCCAGCTCGTTCGCCGGGGACTCTGGAAACACCATATATTTT. This encodes CASSFAGDSGNTIYF.

The chain recombines TRBV12-3 or TRBV12-4 with TRBJ2-4, with D possibly being TRBD2 (5 bases). This CDR3 contains 13 residues. Trimming took off 6 bases at V and 6 bases at J, with 12 bases between the two ends. The CDR3 DNA reads TGTGCCAGCAGGGACTCCCCGGGAAACATTCAGTACTTC. This gives the protein CASRDSPGNIQYF.